Each of the 18 T cell receptor beta chains below was sequenced from the same sample in a study of blood T cell repertoires in COVID-19. Method: immunoSEQ multiplex PCR; TCRdb's copy keeps in-frame clones and lacks some. The table lists more than 200,000 clones, around 84% of them singletons. Material: peripheral blood. The source is a woman aged 55-69 years with COVID-19, enrolled during active disease.

A few counts support this clone. The rearrangement links TRBV7-6 to TRBJ1-4; D unclear. The CDR3 runs 13 residues. Germline V lookup: CDR1 SGHVS, CDR2 FNYEAQ. Trimming left V 1 base short and J 8 bases short, with 8 bases between. DNA of the CDR3: TGTGCCAGCAGCTTAGAGCCCTTAGAAAAACTGTTTTTT. Encoded protein: CASSLEPLEKLFF. Complete variable domain (other parts from reference TRBV7-6 and TRBJ1-4): GAGVSQSPRYKVTKRGQDVALRCDPISGHVSLYWYRQALGQGPEFLTYFNYEAQQDKSGLPNDRFSAERPEGSISTLTIQRTEQRDSAMYRCASSLEPLEKLFFGSGTQLSVL.

The gene calls are TRBV5-4 and TRBJ2-5; weak D call: TRBD2 (6 bases). Trimming took off 4 bases at V and 1 base at J, with 14 bases between the two ends. The CDR3 loop spans 15 amino acids. Germline CDR1 reads SGHNT; CDR2 reads YYREEE (reference sequence). In DNA form, the CDR3 reads TGTGCCAGCAGCATCAGGACTATAACCCAAGAGACCCAGTACTTC. Translating gives CASSIRTITQETQYF.

A single count supports this clone. CDR3 loop: CASSRGLAGGSRNEQFF. The CDR3 coding sequence is TGTGCCAGCAGTCGAGGACTAGCGGGAGGTTCCCGCAATGAGCAGTTCTTC. The V call is TRBV6-6, the J call TRBJ2-1; 14 bases are shared with TRBD2. The CDR3 is 17 amino acids. Germline lookup yields CDR1 MNHNY and CDR2 SVGAGI (reference sequence). The junction had 9 bases not matched to a gene; V was cut back by 5 bases and J by 6 bases.

J is TRBJ1-5 and V is TRBV7-9; D ambiguous. The V gene's germline CDR1 is SEHNR and CDR2 FQNEAQ (reference sequence). Trimming left V 6 bases short and J 5 bases short, with 8 bases between. CDR3 length: 12 amino acids. The CDR3 spells CASSSLDQPQHF. The CDR3 DNA is TGTGCCAGCAGTTCTTTAGATCAGCCCCAGCATTTT.

The V gene is TRBV30, the J gene TRBJ1-3; TRBD1 aligns across 7 bases. The CDR3 runs 15 residues. Germline values: CDR1 GTSNPN, CDR2 SVGIG (reference sequence). Germline trimming cut 2 bases from V and 6 bases from J; bases unmatched to any gene: 10. The CDR3 bases are TGTGCCTGGAGTAAACCCCGGACAGGCCAAAACACCATATATTTT. Translation gives CAWSKPRTGQNTIYF.

This chain uses TRBV2 with TRBJ1-4, with TRBD1 as a possible D gene (6 bases). V was clipped by 6 bases and J by 0 bases, with 14 bases between them. This CDR3 is 16 amino acids long. The germline V gene has CDR1 SNHLY and CDR2 FYNNEI. The CDR3 sequence: CASRTDSFTTNEKLFF. Here the CDR3 DNA reads TGTGCCAGCAGGACGGACAGCTTCACAACTAATGAAAAACTGTTTTTT.

The chain recombines TRBV7-2 with TRBJ2-2; 12 bases align to TRBD2. The CDR3 runs 16 residues. Germline V gene data show CDR1 as SGHTA and CDR2 as FQGNSA. After removal of 5 bases from V and 7 bases from J, the junction contained 8 bases not matched to a gene. Written as DNA, the CDR3 is TGTGCCAGCAGCGTTACGTTGGGACTAGCGGGCGGGGAGCTGTTTTTT. This translates into CASSVTLGLAGGELFF.

J is TRBJ1-5 and V is TRBV7-9; weak D call: TRBD1 (5 bases). V was clipped by 1 base and J by 1 base, with 14 bases between them. The length of the CDR3 is 17 residues. In germline, CDR1 is SEHNR, CDR2 FQNEAQ (reference sequence). The CDR3 protein is CASSLGGGAGSNQPQHF. Here the CDR3 DNA reads TGTGCCAGCAGCTTAGGAGGTGGGGCAGGGAGCAATCAGCCCCAGCATTTT. Using reference TRBV7-9 and TRBJ1-5 for the parts outside the CDR3, the full variable domain is DTGVSQNPRHKITKRGQNVTFRCDPISEHNRLYWYRQTLGQGPEFLTYFQNEAQLEKSRLLSDRFSAERPKGSFSTLEIQRTEQGDSAMYLCASSLGGGAGSNQPQHFGDGTRLSIL.

The chain employs TRBV30 and TRBJ2-1, with 10 bases aligning to TRBD2. Germline trimming cut 2 bases from V and 6 bases from J; bases unmatched to any gene: 7. CDR1 and CDR2 (germline): GTSNPN, SVGIG (reference sequence). This CDR3 contains 15 residues. The CDR3 loop reads CAWSNLAGVVNEQFF. The CDR3 DNA sequence: TGTGCCTGGAGTAACCTAGCGGGAGTTGTCAATGAGCAGTTCTTC.

The J gene is TRBJ1-3, the V gene TRBV6-1; D is possibly TRBD1 (5 bases). Trimming shortened V by 0 bases and J by 0 bases, and 15 bases separated the two germline ends. Germline CDR1 is MNHNS and CDR2 is SASEGT. The CDR3 runs to 18 residues. The DNA of the CDR3 is TGTGCCAGCAGTGAAGCCTCGCCAGGGTCCATCTCTGGAAACACCATATATTTT. Residues: CASSEASPGSISGNTIYF.

The chain links TRBV7-3 to TRBJ2-2; possibly TRBD1 for D (6 bases). Per germline, CDR1 SGHTA and CDR2 FQGTGA. Trimming took off 2 bases at V and 2 bases at J, with 15 bases between the two ends. CDR3 length equals 17 residues. In nucleotides, the CDR3 is TGTGCCAGCAGCTTATTGGGCAGGGGATTAAACACCGGGGAGCTGTTTTTT. Residues: CASSLLGRGLNTGELFF.

The chain carries TRBV5-1 and TRBJ2-7; 8 bases are shared with TRBD1. The CDR3 has 14 residues. Germline CDR1 SGHRS, CDR2 YFSETQ. The J segment lost 6 bases and the V segment lost 0 bases, leaving 5 bases of the junction unmatched. The chain's CDR3 is CASSLADRGSEQYF. Here the CDR3 DNA reads TGCGCCAGCAGCTTGGCTGACAGGGGTTCCGAGCAGTACTTC.

This chain connects TRBV15 to TRBJ1-3; TRBD1 agrees at 9 bases. The CDR3 runs to 16 residues. Trimming cost V 5 bases and J 3 bases; bases outside gene matches: 8. Germline V CDR1 and CDR2: LNHNV, YYDKDF (reference sequence). The CDR3 nucleotides read TGTGCCACCAGCCGACACGGGACAGGGAATGGAAACACCATATATTTT. Translated: CATSRHGTGNGNTIYF.

The chain combines TRBV19 with TRBJ2-3; no firm D call. V was pared by 5 bases and J by 2 bases, with 5 bases between. Germline V CDR1 and CDR2: LNHDA, SQIVND (reference sequence). This CDR3 has 12 amino acids. For the CDR3, the DNA is TGTGCCAGTAGTGCGGACACAGATACGCAGTATTTT. Amino acid sequence: CASSADTDTQYF.

The chain combines TRBV28 with TRBJ1-2; maybe TRBD1 (5 bases). Germline CDR1 is MDHEN and CDR2 is SYDVKM. The CDR3 covers 12 residues. Trimming took 8 bases from V and 4 from J, leaving 11 bases between them. For the CDR3, the DNA is TGTGCCAGCCTTGACAGACCCTATGGCTACACCTTC. Its protein product is CASLDRPYGYTF.

This chain joins TRBV11-2 and TRBJ2-5, with TRBD2 identical over 12 bases. Germline trimming cut 5 bases from V and 4 bases from J; bases unmatched to any gene: 2. In germline, CDR1 is SGHAT, CDR2 FQNNGV. The CDR3 has 14 residues. CDR3 protein: CASSASGRVETQYF. For the CDR3, the DNA is TGTGCCAGCAGCGCTAGCGGGAGGGTAGAGACCCAGTACTTC.

V gene TRBV6-5 combines with J gene TRBJ2-1, with 11 positions matching TRBD2. Germline trimming cut 4 bases from V and 4 bases from J; bases unmatched to any gene: 3. The CDR3 is 15 amino acids. Germline assignment: CDR1 MNHEY and CDR2 SVGAGI. This CDR3 is CASSSLAGGYNEQFF. In DNA, the CDR3 is TGTGCCAGCAGTTCCCTAGCGGGGGGATACAATGAGCAGTTCTTC.

The chain uses TRBV4-1 and TRBJ2-1, with D possibly TRBD2 on 5 matching bases. Trimming cost V 1 base and J 0 bases, with 19 bases left between them. The CDR3 length is 19 residues. The germline V gene has CDR1 MGHRA and CDR2 YSYEKL. The DNA for the CDR3 is TGCGCCAGCAGCCAAGGGGCCAGAAGCGGTATAAGCTCCTACAATGAGCAGTTCTTC. This translates into CASSQGARSGISSYNEQFF.